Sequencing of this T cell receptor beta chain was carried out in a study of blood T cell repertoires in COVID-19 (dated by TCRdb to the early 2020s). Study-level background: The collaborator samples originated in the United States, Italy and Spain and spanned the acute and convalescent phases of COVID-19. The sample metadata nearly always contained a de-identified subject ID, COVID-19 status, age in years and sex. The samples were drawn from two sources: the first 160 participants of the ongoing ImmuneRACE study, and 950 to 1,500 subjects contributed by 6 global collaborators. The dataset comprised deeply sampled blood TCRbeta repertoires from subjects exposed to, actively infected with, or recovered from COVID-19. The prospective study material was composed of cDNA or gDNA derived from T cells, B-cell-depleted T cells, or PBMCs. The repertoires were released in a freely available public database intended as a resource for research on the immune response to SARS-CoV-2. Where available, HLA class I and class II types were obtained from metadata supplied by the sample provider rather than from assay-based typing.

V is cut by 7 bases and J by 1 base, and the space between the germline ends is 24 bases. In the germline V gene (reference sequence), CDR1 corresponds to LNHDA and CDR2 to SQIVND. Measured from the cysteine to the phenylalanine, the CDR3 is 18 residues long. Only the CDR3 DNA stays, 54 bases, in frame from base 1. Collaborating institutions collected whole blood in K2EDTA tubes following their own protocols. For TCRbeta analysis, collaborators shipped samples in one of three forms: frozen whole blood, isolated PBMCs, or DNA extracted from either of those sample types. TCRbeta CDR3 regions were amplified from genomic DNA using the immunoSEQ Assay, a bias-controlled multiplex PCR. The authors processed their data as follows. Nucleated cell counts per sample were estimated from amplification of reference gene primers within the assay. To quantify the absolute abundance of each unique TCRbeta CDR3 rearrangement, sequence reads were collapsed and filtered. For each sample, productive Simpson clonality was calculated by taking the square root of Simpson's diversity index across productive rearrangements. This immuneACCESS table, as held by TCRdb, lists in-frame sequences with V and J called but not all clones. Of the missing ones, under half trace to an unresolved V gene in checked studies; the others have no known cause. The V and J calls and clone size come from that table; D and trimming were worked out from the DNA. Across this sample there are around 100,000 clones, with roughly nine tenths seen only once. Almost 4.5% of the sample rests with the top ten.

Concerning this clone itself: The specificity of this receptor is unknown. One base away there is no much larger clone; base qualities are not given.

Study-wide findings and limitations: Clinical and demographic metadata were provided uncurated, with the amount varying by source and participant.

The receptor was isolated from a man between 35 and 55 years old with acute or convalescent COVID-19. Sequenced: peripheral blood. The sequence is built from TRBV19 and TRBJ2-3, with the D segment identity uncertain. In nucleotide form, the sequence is TGTGCCAGTAACCTTCGTCCCCCCGGCCCCCTAGGCACAGATACGCAGTATTTT. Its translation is CASNLRPPGPLGTDTQYF. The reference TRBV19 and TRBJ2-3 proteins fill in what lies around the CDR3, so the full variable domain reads DGGITQSPKYLFRKEGQNVTLSCEQNLNHDAMYWYRQDPGQGLRLIYYSQIVNDFQKGDIAEGYSVSREKKESFPLTVTSAQKNPTAFYLCASNLRPPGPLGTDTQYFGPGTRLTVL.